This section outlines one T cell receptor (beta chain) sequence together with its context. Its antigen is as yet unknown. Together with a sample-barcoded 5' primer, a J-beta primer mix was included in a second PCR lasting roughly 6 to 12 cycles. The template-switch adaptor was a 5' adaptor with 12 random nucleotides. It tagged each cDNA molecule. Every individual sample yielded 3 million or more paired-end reads (each containing CDR3). TCRdb reprocessed the 5' RACE reads with MiXCR, giving one entry per CDR3 protein. Among about 1.5 million distinct CDR3 sequences listed, roughly 43% were seen once. This sample is drawn from a study of blood T cells in healthy people across ages. Whole-study findings and limits: Roughly linear age-related decline in beta diversity appeared, significant by age 40.

V shed 1 base and J shed 11 bases, with 14 bases lying between them. The germline CDR1 and CDR2 sequences are LGHNA and YNFKEQ. The CDR3 length is 13 residues. Sequencing used blood. This chain uses TRBV4-2 with TRBJ2-5, with D possibly called TRBD1 or TRBD2 (5 bases each). The origin of this receptor is a woman younger than 30 in good health. The chain's CDR3 is CASSQAGAYGQYF. The CDR3 nucleotides are TGTGCCAGCAGCCAAGCCGGGGCCTACGGGCAGTACTTC.